Presented here are 2 T cell receptor beta chains from one specimen sequenced in a study of molecular identifiers for immune sequencing clone quantification. TCRdb processed the PCR reads anew with MiXCR; each CDR3 protein has one entry. The sample records tens of thousands of distinct CDR3 sequences, under 20% being singletons. The sequenced sample was naive CD8+ T cells from blood, with Jurkat cell RNA spiked in. The sample's subset: FACS-sorted CD8+CD4-CCR7+CD45RA+ naive T cells. These receptors originate from a human donor in good health. Some libraries in this study had Jurkat cell RNA spiked in.

The CDR3 protein is CATSRETGVDEQFF. The CDR3 nucleotides read TGTGCCACCAGCAGAGAGACAGGGGTCGATGAGCAGTTCTTC. This rearrangement joins TRBV15 to TRBJ2-1, with 8 bases fitting TRBD1. The CDR3 contains 14 residues. The germline gives CDR1 LNHNV, CDR2 YYDKDF (reference sequence). Trimming took 0 bases from V and 8 from J; bases not matched to a gene: 3.

Many counts were recorded for this clonotype. V and J are TRBV7-2 and TRBJ2-3; a possible D gene is TRBD1 (5 bases). Germline assignment: CDR1 SGHTA and CDR2 FQGNSA. V dropped 1 base and J dropped 1 base, with 9 bases sitting between them. The CDR3 consists of 15 residues. The CDR3 DNA sequence: TGTGCCAGCAGCTTAGAGGGGCTTCGCACAGATACGCAGTATTTT. It translates to CASSLEGLRTDTQYF.